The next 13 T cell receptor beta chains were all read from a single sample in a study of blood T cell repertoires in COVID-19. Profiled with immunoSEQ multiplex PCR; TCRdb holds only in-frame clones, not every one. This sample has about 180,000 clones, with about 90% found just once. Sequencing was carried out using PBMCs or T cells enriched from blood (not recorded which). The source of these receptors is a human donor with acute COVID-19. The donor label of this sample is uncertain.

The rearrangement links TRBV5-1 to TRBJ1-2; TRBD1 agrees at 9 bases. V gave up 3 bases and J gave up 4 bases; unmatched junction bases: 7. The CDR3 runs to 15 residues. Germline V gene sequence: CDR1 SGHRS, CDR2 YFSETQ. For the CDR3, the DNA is TGCGCCAGCAGCTCGCCGGGACAGGGAAGCTATGGCTACACCTTC. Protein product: CASSSPGQGSYGYTF.

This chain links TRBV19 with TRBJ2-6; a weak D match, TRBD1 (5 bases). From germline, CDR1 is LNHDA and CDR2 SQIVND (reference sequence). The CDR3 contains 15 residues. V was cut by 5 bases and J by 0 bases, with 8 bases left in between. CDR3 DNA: TGTGCCAGTAGTCTGACAGTCTCTGGGGCCAACGTCCTGACTTTC. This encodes CASSLTVSGANVLTF.

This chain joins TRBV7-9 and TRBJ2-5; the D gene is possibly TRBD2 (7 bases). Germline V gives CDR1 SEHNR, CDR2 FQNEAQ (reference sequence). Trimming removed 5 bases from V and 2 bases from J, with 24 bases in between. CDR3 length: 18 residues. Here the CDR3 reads CASSPKVIRGANQETQYF. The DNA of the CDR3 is TGTGCCAGCAGCCCAAAGGTCATCCGGGGGGCCAATCAAGAGACCCAGTACTTC.

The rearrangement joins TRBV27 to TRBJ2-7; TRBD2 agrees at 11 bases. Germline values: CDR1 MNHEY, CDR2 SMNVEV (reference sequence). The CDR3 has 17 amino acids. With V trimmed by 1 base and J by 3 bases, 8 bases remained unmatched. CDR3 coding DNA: TGTGCCAGCAGTTTATTGAGAGGGGGACTAGCGGACTACGAGCAGTACTTC. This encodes CASSLLRGGLADYEQYF.

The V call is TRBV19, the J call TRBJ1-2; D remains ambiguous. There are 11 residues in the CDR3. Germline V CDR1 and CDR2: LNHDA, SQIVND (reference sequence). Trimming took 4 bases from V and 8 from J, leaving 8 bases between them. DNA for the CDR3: TGTGCCAGTAGTAGGCAGCGAGGCTACACCTTC. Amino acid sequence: CASSRQRGYTF. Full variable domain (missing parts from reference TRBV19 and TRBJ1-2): DGGITQSPKYLFRKEGQNVTLSCEQNLNHDAMYWYRQDPGQGLRLIYYSQIVNDFQKGDIAEGYSVSREKKESFPLTVTSAQKNPTAFYLCASSRQRGYTFGSGTRLTVV.

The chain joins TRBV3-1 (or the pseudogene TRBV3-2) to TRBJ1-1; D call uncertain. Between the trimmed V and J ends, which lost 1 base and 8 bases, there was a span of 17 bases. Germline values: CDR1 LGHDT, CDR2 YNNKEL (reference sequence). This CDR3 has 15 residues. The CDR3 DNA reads TGTGCCAGCAGCCAAGCCGGAGGAGGAGGGTCGGAAGCTTTCTTT. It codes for CASSQAGGGGSEAFF.

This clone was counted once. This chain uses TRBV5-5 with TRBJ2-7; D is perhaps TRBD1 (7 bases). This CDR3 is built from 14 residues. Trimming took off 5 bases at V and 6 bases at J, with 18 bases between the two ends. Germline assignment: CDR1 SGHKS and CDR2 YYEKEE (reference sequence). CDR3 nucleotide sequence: TGTGCCAGCAGGCCTACCCAGGGGGAGGCCGAGCAGTACTTC. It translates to CASRPTQGEAEQYF.

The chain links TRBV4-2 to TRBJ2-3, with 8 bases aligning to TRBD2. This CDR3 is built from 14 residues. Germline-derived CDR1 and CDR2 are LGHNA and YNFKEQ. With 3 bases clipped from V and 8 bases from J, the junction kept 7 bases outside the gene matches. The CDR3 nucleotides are TGTGCCAGCAGCCATTACGTAGCGGGGATTACGCAGTATTTT. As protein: CASSHYVAGITQYF.

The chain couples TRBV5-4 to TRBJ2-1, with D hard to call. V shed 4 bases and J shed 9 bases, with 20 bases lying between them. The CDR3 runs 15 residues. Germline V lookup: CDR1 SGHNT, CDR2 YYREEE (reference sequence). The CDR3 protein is CASSPQRSPEGEQFF. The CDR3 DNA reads TGTGCCAGCAGCCCTCAGAGGTCGCCAGAAGGTGAGCAGTTCTTC.

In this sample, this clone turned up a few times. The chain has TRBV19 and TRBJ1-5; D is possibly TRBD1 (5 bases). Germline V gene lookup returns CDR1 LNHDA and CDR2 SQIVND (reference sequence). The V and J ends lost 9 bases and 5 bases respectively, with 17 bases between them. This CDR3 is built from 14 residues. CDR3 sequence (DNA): TGTGCCAGCTGGGGCTCGCGGGGAGATCAGCCCCAGCATTTT. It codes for CASWGSRGDQPQHF.

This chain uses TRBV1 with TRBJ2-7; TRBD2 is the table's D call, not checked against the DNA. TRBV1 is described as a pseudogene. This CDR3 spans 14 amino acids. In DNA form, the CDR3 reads TGCACCAGCAGCCACTTACACGGGGCCTACGAGCAGTACTTC. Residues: CTSSHLHGAYEQYF.

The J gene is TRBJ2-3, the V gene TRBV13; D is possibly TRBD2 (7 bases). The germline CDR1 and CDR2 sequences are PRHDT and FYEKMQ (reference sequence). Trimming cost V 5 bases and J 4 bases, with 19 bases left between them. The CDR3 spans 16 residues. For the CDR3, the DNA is TGTGCCAGCAGCCCCGGCGGCGGGGGCACCGCAGATACGCAGTATTTT. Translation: CASSPGGGGTADTQYF.

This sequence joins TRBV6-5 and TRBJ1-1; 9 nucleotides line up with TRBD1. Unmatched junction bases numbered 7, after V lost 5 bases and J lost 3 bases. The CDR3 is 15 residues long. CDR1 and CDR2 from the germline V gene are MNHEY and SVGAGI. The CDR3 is CASSPRTGAYTEAFF. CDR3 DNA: TGTGCCAGCAGTCCGCGGACAGGGGCGTACACTGAAGCTTTCTTT.